The 32 T cell receptor beta chains below come from one sample, sequenced in a study of multiple sclerosis patients with progressive multifocal leukoencephalopathy. The sample's time point: around eleven months of natalizumab therapy. TCRdb's table, derived via immunoSEQ multiplex PCR, lists solely in-frame clones and lacks some. The sample carries some 27,000 clones, around 89% recorded once. The sequencing used PBMCs, collected from a patient treated with natalizumab. These TCRs come from a human donor with multiple sclerosis.

This clone has a handful of counts. The V gene is TRBV2, the J gene TRBJ1-3, with D possibly matching TRBD1 (5 bases). V was pared by 6 bases and J by 0 bases, with 12 bases between. The CDR3 length is 15 residues. Germline V gene lookup returns CDR1 SNHLY and CDR2 FYNNEI. The CDR3 loop reads CASRTDINSGNTIYF. CDR3 coding DNA: TGTGCCAGCAGGACGGACATTAACTCTGGAAACACCATATATTTT.

The chain has TRBV2 and TRBJ1-6, with unresolved D. Germline CDR1 SNHLY, CDR2 FYNNEI. This CDR3 contains 15 residues. Trimming removed 7 bases from V and 0 bases from J, with 10 bases in between. CDR3 bases: TGTGCCAGCATCCCGCAGAGCTCCTATAATTCACCCCTCCACTTT. Amino acid sequence: CASIPQSSYNSPLHF.

CDR3 coding DNA: TGTGCCAGCAGCTTAGAAACTTGGGGGGAACCCTACAATGAGCAGTTCTTC. Amino acids: CASSLETWGEPYNEQFF. The V and J genes are TRBV7-2 and TRBJ2-1, with a tentative D call TRBD2 (6 bases). Germline V CDR1 and CDR2: SGHTA, FQGNSA. V lost 1 base to trimming and J lost 2 bases, with 15 bases between them. The CDR3 has 17 amino acids. Combining the CDR3 with reference TRBV7-2 and TRBJ2-1 gives the whole variable domain GAGVSQSPSNKVTEKGKDVELRCDPISGHTALYWYRQSLGQGLEFLIYFQGNSAPDKSGLPSDRFSAERTGGSVSTLTIQRTQQEDSAVYLCASSLETWGEPYNEQFFGPGTRLTVL.

This clone was seen more than once but under ten times. The chain carries TRBV6-1 and TRBJ1-2; TRBD1 matches 7 bases. The CDR3 contains 15 residues. V dropped 2 bases and J dropped 5; count of bases not matched to a gene: 8. Germline V gene lookup returns CDR1 MNHNS and CDR2 SASEGT. CDR3 sequence (DNA): TGTGCCAGCAGTGAACGACGGGACAGCTCTTATGGCTACACCTTC. Its translation is CASSERRDSSYGYTF.

CDR3 nucleotide sequence: TGTGCCAGCAGCTCGGGGACAGTCAACTCCTACAATGAGCAGTTCTTC. This encodes CASSSGTVNSYNEQFF. The V and J genes are TRBV5-6 and TRBJ2-1; TRBD1 aligns across 7 bases. CDR1 is SGHDT and CDR2 is YYEEEE in the germline V gene. The trim removed 3 bases at V and 0 bases at J, leaving 6 bases unmatched. This CDR3 is built from 16 residues.

This rearrangement joins TRBV4-1 to TRBJ1-6; perhaps TRBD1 as D (5 bases). The CDR3 spans 16 residues. From germline, CDR1 is MGHRA and CDR2 YSYEKL. Trimming left V 4 bases short and J 7 bases short, with 17 bases between. In DNA, the CDR3 is TGCGCCAGCAGCCGGGCCCGGGGCCCGATGAATTCACCCCTCCACTTT. As protein: CASSRARGPMNSPLHF.

The chain links TRBV7-9 to TRBJ1-1; D is uncertain. CDR3 length equals 15 residues. Germline values: CDR1 SEHNR, CDR2 FQNEAQ (reference sequence). V shed 1 base and J shed 0 bases, with 9 bases lying between them. This CDR3 is CASSLVGGMNTEAFF. The DNA for the CDR3 is TGTGCCAGCAGCTTAGTTGGAGGGATGAACACTGAAGCTTTCTTT. Drawing the rest from reference TRBV7-9 and TRBJ1-1, the complete variable domain is DTGVSQNPRHKITKRGQNVTFRCDPISEHNRLYWYRQTLGQGPEFLTYFQNEAQLEKSRLLSDRFSAERPKGSFSTLEIQRTEQGDSAMYLCASSLVGGMNTEAFFGQGTRLTVV.

The CDR3: CASSSTYNEQFF. CDR3 bases: TGTGCCAGCAGTTCTACTTACAATGAGCAGTTCTTC. The chain employs TRBV11-1 and TRBJ2-1; D gene uncertain. Germline V gene lookup returns CDR1 SGHAT and CDR2 FQDESV (reference sequence). The CDR3 runs 12 residues. V gave up 6 bases and J gave up 4 bases, with 7 bases separating them.

The gene calls are TRBV4-1 and TRBJ2-1, with D possibly TRBD2 on 6 matching bases. The germline V gene has CDR1 MGHRA and CDR2 YSYEKL. The V and J ends lost 0 bases and 5 bases respectively, with 14 bases between them. The length of the CDR3 is 16 residues. CDR3 sequence: CASSQDVSGVNNEQFF. CDR3 in DNA: TGCGCCAGCAGCCAAGATGTTTCGGGGGTAAACAATGAGCAGTTCTTC.

This chain connects TRBV6-5 to TRBJ1-2; the D is unclear. This CDR3 region has 15 residues. The V end was cut by 5 bases, the J end by 2 bases, with 15 bases between. In germline, CDR1 is MNHEY, CDR2 SVGAGI. The CDR3 DNA sequence: TGTGCCAGCAGTCCCGGTAGGGTACCCAACTATGGCTACACCTTC. It specifies CASSPGRVPNYGYTF.

The chain recombines TRBV29-1 with TRBJ2-7; tentatively, D is TRBD1 or TRBD2 (5 bases each). The germline V gene has CDR1 SQVTM and CDR2 ANQGSEA. Trimming pared 4 bases from V and 6 bases from J, leaving 19 bases between. This CDR3 has 14 amino acids. The CDR3 sequence: CSVVGGKSAFEQYF. The CDR3 coding sequence is TGCAGCGTTGTTGGGGGTAAATCAGCGTTCGAGCAGTACTTC.

The chain carries TRBV29-1 and TRBJ1-4; D unresolved. The CDR3 length is 14 residues. Deletions cut 4 bases from V and 5 bases from J, with 14 bases between. Looked up from germline, CDR1 is SQVTM and CDR2 is ANQGSEA. CDR3 in amino acids: CSVALDGLNEKLFF. In DNA, the CDR3 is TGCAGCGTTGCCTTGGACGGGCTGAATGAAAAACTGTTTTTT. Complete variable domain (other parts from reference TRBV29-1 and TRBJ1-4): SAVISQKPSRDICQRGTSLTIQCQVDSQVTMMFWYRQQPGQSLTLIATANQGSEATYESGFVIDKFPISRPNLTFSTLTVSNMSPEDSSIYLCSVALDGLNEKLFFGSGTQLSVL.

V gene TRBV6-4 combines with J gene TRBJ2-3; D possibly corresponds to TRBD1 (5 bases). The CDR3 has 13 residues. V was pared by 9 bases and J by 2 bases, with 12 bases between. In germline, CDR1 is MRHNA, CDR2 SNTAGT. For the CDR3, the DNA is TGTGCCAGTGGGGCCGGGCACACAGATACGCAGTATTTT. Amino acids: CASGAGHTDTQYF.

The count of this clone is one. The V gene is TRBV6-5, the J gene TRBJ1-6; D is undetermined. The CDR3 has 13 residues. The V end was cut by 7 bases, the J end by 8 bases, with 12 bases between. Germline CDR1 MNHEY, CDR2 SVGAGI. The CDR3 region is CASIGQFYSPLHF. CDR3 DNA sequence: TGTGCCAGCATAGGCCAGTTCTATTCACCCCTCCACTTT.

The CDR3 loop reads CAWSIAVETQYF. The CDR3 DNA reads as TGTGCCTGGTCAATAGCGGTAGAGACCCAGTACTTC. The chain couples TRBV30 to TRBJ2-5; weak D call: TRBD2 (6 bases). CDR1 and CDR2 from the germline V gene are GTSNPN and SVGIG (reference sequence). V was trimmed by 5 bases and J by 4 bases, leaving 11 bases between them. The CDR3 runs to 12 residues.

The V gene is TRBV9, the J gene TRBJ1-1; possibly TRBD1 for D (6 bases). The CDR3 covers 16 residues. Trimming removed 3 bases at V and 6 bases at J, with 21 bases between. Germline values: CDR1 SGDLS, CDR2 YYNGEE. As DNA, the CDR3 is TGTGCCAGCAGCGGAACGGGGGGGCGGACGTTTTCTGAAGCTTTCTTT. Protein: CASSGTGGRTFSEAFF.

V usage is TRBV18 and J usage is TRBJ2-2; no reliable D call. The V gene's germline CDR1 is KGHSH and CDR2 LQKENI. This CDR3 is 13 amino acids long. With 2 bases removed from V and 6 bases from J, the gap between germline ends came to 7 bases. The DNA for the CDR3 is TGTGCCAGCTCACCAGCGGCGGCCGGGGAGCTGTTTTTT. Its translation: CASSPAAAGELFF.

J is TRBJ1-5 and V is TRBV19; D remains unclear. CDR3 length: 16 residues. The ends were cut back, 3 bases at V and 0 bases at J, with 12 bases in the middle. Germline CDR1 and CDR2: LNHDA and SQIVND (reference sequence). The CDR3: CASSIRLDYSNQPQHF. CDR3 nucleotide sequence: TGTGCCAGTAGTATTCGTTTGGATTATAGCAATCAGCCCCAGCATTTT.

The chain uses TRBV5-4 and TRBJ1-5; 8 bases fit TRBD1. Germline V CDR1 and CDR2: SGHNT, YYREEE (reference sequence). V trimming: 6 bases; J trimming: 3 bases; junction bases outside the gene matches: 11. This CDR3 is built from 16 residues. The DNA of the CDR3 is TGTGCCAGCACCGGGGGCAGGGGGCGAGACAATCAGCCCCAGCATTTT. Amino acids: CASTGGRGRDNQPQHF.

J is TRBJ1-3 and V is TRBV19; D possibly corresponds to TRBD1 (6 bases). There are 14 residues in the CDR3. Deletions cut 6 bases from V and 4 bases from J, with 13 bases between. Germline lookup yields CDR1 LNHDA and CDR2 SQIVND (reference sequence). The CDR3 DNA sequence: TGTGCCAGTAGAACGACAGGAACGGGAAACACCATATATTTT. It encodes CASRTTGTGNTIYF. Together with reference TRBV19 and TRBJ1-3, the CDR3 gives the full variable domain: DGGITQSPKYLFRKEGQNVTLSCEQNLNHDAMYWYRQDPGQGLRLIYYSQIVNDFQKGDIAEGYSVSREKKESFPLTVTSAQKNPTAFYLCASRTTGTGNTIYFGEGSWLTVV.

The rearrangement joins TRBV28 to TRBJ1-4; D gene uncertain. The CDR3 has 13 residues. Trimming shortened V by 3 bases and J by 8 bases, and 10 bases separated the two germline ends. Germline CDR1 and CDR2: MDHEN and SYDVKM. For the CDR3, the DNA is TGTGCCAGCAGTTTTAATACAGCGGAAAAACTGTTTTTT. Translated: CASSFNTAEKLFF.

The rearrangement uses TRBV10-3 and TRBJ2-1, with 8 bases that match TRBD1. Losses at the gene ends were 0 bases for V and 6 bases for J; bases not matched to a gene: 4. The CDR3 length is 15 residues. Looked up from germline, CDR1 is ENHRY and CDR2 is SYGVKD. CDR3 protein: CAISESVDRGNEQFF. The CDR3 bases are TGTGCCATCAGTGAGTCGGTCGACAGGGGCAATGAGCAGTTCTTC.

The chain couples TRBV7-8 to TRBJ1-2; D is possibly TRBD1 (6 bases). V lost 1 base and J lost 4, with 10 bases in between. This CDR3 has 14 residues. Germline V gene data show CDR1 as SGHVS and CDR2 as FQNEAQ. Here the CDR3 reads CASSLEDSVYGYTF. CDR3 sequence (DNA): TGTGCCAGCAGCTTAGAGGACAGTGTCTATGGCTACACCTTC. The full variable domain, completed using reference TRBV7-8 and TRBJ1-2, is GAGVSQSPRYKVAKRGQDVALRCDPISGHVSLFWYQQALGQGPEFLTYFQNEAQLDKSGLPSDRFFAERPEGSVSTLKIQRTQQEDSAVYLCASSLEDSVYGYTFGSGTRLTVV.

The rearrangement uses TRBV10-1 and TRBJ2-2, with 8 bases matching TRBD2. This CDR3 spans 17 amino acids. With 2 bases clipped from V and 0 bases from J, the junction kept 5 bases outside the gene matches. Germline CDR1 WNHNN, CDR2 SYGVQD (reference sequence). The CDR3 loop reads CASSERAGVANTGELFF. Here the CDR3 DNA reads TGCGCCAGCAGTGAGCGAGCGGGGGTCGCGAACACCGGGGAGCTGTTTTTT.

This chain uses TRBV6-5 with TRBJ1-3; D possibly corresponds to TRBD1 (5 bases). V was trimmed by 2 bases and J by 0 bases, leaving 11 bases between them. The germline gives CDR1 MNHEY, CDR2 SVGAGI. The length of the CDR3 is 16 residues. CDR3 coding DNA: TGTGCCAGCAGTTACCTGGGGGTCAGCTCTGGAAACACCATATATTTT. The encoded protein is CASSYLGVSSGNTIYF.

This clone was seen only once. The V and J genes are TRBV5-6 and TRBJ2-3; a possible D gene is TRBD2 (6 bases). Germline V gives CDR1 SGHDT, CDR2 YYEEEE. The CDR3 contains 14 residues. V lost 4 bases and J 0 bases, leaving 9 bases between the germline ends. As DNA, the CDR3 is TGTGCCAGCAGCCCCGGGGGAAGCACAGATACGCAGTATTTT. Protein: CASSPGGSTDTQYF.

The chain has TRBV5-4 and TRBJ2-7; weak D call: TRBD2 (5 bases). This CDR3 region has 16 residues. Germline V gene lookup returns CDR1 SGHNT and CDR2 YYREEE (reference sequence). V shed 0 bases and J shed 2 bases, with 15 bases lying between them. CDR3 loop: CASSLGVRTGTYEQYF. The CDR3 DNA reads TGTGCCAGCAGCTTGGGAGTCCGGACGGGGACCTACGAGCAGTACTTC.

This clone was recorded only once. The J gene is TRBJ1-5, the V gene TRBV19; weak D call: TRBD1 (5 bases). The V gene's germline CDR1 is LNHDA and CDR2 SQIVND (reference sequence). Between the trimmed V and J ends, which lost 3 bases and 6 bases, there was a span of 15 bases. The CDR3 runs to 15 residues. The CDR3 coding sequence is TGTGCCAGTAGTATGGGCCCGAGGGGATCTCAGCCCCAGCATTTT. Its protein product is CASSMGPRGSQPQHF.

CDR3 loop: CASSLAFQRNEQFF. CDR3 nucleotide sequence: TGTGCCAGCAGCTTGGCCTTTCAGAGGAATGAGCAGTTCTTC. The rearrangement links TRBV5-6 to TRBJ2-1, with D uncertain. Germline lookup yields CDR1 SGHDT and CDR2 YYEEEE. The germline V and J ends were trimmed by 0 bases and 7 bases, with 11 bases remaining between them. The CDR3 spans 14 residues.

The chain couples TRBV6-5 to TRBJ1-6; perhaps TRBD1 as D (6 bases). From germline, CDR1 is MNHEY and CDR2 SVGAGI. Trimming took off 5 bases at V and 7 bases at J, with 9 bases between the two ends. This CDR3 spans 13 amino acids. Written as DNA, the CDR3 is TGTGCCAGCAGTGACAGGATAAATTCACCCCTCCACTTT. Its translation is CASSDRINSPLHF.

V usage is TRBV7-6 and J usage is TRBJ1-1, with 8 bases matching TRBD1. J was trimmed by 3 bases and V by 5 bases; bases with no gene match: 8. This CDR3 comprises 15 residues. Germline V CDR1 and CDR2: SGHVS, FNYEAQ. The CDR3 is CASSILDRADTEAFF. The CDR3 DNA reads TGTGCCAGCAGCATCCTGGACAGGGCTGACACTGAAGCTTTCTTT.

The genes are TRBV28 and TRBJ2-2; unclear D gene. Germline assignment: CDR1 MDHEN and CDR2 SYDVKM. The CDR3 consists of 13 residues. Trimming removed 1 base from V and 1 base from J, with 1 base in between. The CDR3 loop reads CASSLLNTGELFF. Written as DNA, the CDR3 is TGTGCCAGCAGTTTATTGAACACCGGGGAGCTGTTTTTT.